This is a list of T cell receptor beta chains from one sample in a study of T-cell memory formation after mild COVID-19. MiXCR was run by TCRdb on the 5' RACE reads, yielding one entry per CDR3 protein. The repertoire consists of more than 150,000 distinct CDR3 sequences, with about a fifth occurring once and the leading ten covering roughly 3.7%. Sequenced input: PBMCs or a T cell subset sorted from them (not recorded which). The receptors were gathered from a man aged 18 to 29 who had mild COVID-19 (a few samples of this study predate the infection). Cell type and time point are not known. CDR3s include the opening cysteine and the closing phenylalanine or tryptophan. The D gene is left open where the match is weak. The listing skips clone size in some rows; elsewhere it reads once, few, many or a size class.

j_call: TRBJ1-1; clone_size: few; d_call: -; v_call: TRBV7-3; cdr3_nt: TGTGCCAGCAGTCAATCCCGGGCCGACCCCTTTATGAACACTGAAGCTTTCTTT; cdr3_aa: CASSQSRADPFMNTEAFF
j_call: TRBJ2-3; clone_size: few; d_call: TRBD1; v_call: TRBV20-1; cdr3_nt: TGCAGTGCCCCGACAGGGGGCACAGATACGCAGTATTTT; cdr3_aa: CSAPTGGTDTQYF
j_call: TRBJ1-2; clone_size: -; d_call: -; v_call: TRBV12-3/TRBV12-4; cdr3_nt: TGTGCCAGCAGACGAGGACGTGGGGGGCTCCGAGGCTACACCTTC; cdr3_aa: CASRRGRGGLRGYTF
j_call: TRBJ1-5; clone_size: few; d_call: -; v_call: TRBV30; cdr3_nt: TGTGCCTGGACGGAGGGCGCGGGCAATCAGCCCCAGCATTTT; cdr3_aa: CAWTEGAGNQPQHF
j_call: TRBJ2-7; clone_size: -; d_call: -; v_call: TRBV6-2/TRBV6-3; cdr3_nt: TGTGCCAGCAGTTACGATCCGGGAGAATTGCAAGGCGAGCAGTACTTC; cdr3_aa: CASSYDPGELQGEQYF
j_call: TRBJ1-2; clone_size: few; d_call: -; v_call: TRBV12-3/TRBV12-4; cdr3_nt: TGTGCCAGCGCGCGGCCGGGGGTCTATGGCTACACCTTC; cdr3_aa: CASARPGVYGYTF
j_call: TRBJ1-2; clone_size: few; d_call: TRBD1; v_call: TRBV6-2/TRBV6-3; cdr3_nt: TGTGCCAGCAGAGGCCAGGGGGCGTTGGGCTACACCTTC; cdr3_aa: CASRGQGALGYTF
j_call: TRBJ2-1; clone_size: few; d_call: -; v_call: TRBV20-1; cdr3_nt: TGCAGCCACCCGAGAGGGGGGGGCCGAGATGAGCAGTTCTTC; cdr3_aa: CSHPRGGGRDEQFF
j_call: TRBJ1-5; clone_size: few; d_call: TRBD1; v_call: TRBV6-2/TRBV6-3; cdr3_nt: TGTGCCAGCAGTTACTGGGACAGCAGTCAGCCCCAGCATTTT; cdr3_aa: CASSYWDSSQPQHF
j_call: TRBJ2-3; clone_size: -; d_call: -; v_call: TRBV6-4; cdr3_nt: TGTGCCAGCAGTACCAGGGAGATGGATACGCAGTATTTT; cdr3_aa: CASSTREMDTQYF
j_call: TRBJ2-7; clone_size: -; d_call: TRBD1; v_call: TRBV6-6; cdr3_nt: TGTGCCAGCACCACGACAGGGTTGTCCTACGAGCAGTACTTC; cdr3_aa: CASTTTGLSYEQYF
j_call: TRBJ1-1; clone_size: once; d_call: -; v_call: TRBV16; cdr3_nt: TGTGCCAGCAGCCAACTTCCGGAGGGGGGGGCTTTCTTT; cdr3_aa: CASSQLPEGGAFF
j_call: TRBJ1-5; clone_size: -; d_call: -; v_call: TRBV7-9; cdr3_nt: TGTGCCAGCAGCTATGGGGGGACGGAGGATCAGCCCCAGCATTTT; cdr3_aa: CASSYGGTEDQPQHF
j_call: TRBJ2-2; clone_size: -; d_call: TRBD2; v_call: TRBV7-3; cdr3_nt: TGTGCCAGCAGCCCTCGGACTAGCGCCGGGGAGCTGATTTTT; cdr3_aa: CASSPRTSAGELIF
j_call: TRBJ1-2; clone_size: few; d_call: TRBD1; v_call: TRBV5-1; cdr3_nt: TGCGCCAGCAGGAAGACAGGGGGCGATGGCTACACCTTC; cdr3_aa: CASRKTGGDGYTF
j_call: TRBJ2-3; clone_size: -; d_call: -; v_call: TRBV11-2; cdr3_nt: TGTGCCAGCAGCCCCCCAAGAGGTGGGTTCCGGACAGATACGCAGTATTTT; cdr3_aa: CASSPPRGGFRTDTQYF